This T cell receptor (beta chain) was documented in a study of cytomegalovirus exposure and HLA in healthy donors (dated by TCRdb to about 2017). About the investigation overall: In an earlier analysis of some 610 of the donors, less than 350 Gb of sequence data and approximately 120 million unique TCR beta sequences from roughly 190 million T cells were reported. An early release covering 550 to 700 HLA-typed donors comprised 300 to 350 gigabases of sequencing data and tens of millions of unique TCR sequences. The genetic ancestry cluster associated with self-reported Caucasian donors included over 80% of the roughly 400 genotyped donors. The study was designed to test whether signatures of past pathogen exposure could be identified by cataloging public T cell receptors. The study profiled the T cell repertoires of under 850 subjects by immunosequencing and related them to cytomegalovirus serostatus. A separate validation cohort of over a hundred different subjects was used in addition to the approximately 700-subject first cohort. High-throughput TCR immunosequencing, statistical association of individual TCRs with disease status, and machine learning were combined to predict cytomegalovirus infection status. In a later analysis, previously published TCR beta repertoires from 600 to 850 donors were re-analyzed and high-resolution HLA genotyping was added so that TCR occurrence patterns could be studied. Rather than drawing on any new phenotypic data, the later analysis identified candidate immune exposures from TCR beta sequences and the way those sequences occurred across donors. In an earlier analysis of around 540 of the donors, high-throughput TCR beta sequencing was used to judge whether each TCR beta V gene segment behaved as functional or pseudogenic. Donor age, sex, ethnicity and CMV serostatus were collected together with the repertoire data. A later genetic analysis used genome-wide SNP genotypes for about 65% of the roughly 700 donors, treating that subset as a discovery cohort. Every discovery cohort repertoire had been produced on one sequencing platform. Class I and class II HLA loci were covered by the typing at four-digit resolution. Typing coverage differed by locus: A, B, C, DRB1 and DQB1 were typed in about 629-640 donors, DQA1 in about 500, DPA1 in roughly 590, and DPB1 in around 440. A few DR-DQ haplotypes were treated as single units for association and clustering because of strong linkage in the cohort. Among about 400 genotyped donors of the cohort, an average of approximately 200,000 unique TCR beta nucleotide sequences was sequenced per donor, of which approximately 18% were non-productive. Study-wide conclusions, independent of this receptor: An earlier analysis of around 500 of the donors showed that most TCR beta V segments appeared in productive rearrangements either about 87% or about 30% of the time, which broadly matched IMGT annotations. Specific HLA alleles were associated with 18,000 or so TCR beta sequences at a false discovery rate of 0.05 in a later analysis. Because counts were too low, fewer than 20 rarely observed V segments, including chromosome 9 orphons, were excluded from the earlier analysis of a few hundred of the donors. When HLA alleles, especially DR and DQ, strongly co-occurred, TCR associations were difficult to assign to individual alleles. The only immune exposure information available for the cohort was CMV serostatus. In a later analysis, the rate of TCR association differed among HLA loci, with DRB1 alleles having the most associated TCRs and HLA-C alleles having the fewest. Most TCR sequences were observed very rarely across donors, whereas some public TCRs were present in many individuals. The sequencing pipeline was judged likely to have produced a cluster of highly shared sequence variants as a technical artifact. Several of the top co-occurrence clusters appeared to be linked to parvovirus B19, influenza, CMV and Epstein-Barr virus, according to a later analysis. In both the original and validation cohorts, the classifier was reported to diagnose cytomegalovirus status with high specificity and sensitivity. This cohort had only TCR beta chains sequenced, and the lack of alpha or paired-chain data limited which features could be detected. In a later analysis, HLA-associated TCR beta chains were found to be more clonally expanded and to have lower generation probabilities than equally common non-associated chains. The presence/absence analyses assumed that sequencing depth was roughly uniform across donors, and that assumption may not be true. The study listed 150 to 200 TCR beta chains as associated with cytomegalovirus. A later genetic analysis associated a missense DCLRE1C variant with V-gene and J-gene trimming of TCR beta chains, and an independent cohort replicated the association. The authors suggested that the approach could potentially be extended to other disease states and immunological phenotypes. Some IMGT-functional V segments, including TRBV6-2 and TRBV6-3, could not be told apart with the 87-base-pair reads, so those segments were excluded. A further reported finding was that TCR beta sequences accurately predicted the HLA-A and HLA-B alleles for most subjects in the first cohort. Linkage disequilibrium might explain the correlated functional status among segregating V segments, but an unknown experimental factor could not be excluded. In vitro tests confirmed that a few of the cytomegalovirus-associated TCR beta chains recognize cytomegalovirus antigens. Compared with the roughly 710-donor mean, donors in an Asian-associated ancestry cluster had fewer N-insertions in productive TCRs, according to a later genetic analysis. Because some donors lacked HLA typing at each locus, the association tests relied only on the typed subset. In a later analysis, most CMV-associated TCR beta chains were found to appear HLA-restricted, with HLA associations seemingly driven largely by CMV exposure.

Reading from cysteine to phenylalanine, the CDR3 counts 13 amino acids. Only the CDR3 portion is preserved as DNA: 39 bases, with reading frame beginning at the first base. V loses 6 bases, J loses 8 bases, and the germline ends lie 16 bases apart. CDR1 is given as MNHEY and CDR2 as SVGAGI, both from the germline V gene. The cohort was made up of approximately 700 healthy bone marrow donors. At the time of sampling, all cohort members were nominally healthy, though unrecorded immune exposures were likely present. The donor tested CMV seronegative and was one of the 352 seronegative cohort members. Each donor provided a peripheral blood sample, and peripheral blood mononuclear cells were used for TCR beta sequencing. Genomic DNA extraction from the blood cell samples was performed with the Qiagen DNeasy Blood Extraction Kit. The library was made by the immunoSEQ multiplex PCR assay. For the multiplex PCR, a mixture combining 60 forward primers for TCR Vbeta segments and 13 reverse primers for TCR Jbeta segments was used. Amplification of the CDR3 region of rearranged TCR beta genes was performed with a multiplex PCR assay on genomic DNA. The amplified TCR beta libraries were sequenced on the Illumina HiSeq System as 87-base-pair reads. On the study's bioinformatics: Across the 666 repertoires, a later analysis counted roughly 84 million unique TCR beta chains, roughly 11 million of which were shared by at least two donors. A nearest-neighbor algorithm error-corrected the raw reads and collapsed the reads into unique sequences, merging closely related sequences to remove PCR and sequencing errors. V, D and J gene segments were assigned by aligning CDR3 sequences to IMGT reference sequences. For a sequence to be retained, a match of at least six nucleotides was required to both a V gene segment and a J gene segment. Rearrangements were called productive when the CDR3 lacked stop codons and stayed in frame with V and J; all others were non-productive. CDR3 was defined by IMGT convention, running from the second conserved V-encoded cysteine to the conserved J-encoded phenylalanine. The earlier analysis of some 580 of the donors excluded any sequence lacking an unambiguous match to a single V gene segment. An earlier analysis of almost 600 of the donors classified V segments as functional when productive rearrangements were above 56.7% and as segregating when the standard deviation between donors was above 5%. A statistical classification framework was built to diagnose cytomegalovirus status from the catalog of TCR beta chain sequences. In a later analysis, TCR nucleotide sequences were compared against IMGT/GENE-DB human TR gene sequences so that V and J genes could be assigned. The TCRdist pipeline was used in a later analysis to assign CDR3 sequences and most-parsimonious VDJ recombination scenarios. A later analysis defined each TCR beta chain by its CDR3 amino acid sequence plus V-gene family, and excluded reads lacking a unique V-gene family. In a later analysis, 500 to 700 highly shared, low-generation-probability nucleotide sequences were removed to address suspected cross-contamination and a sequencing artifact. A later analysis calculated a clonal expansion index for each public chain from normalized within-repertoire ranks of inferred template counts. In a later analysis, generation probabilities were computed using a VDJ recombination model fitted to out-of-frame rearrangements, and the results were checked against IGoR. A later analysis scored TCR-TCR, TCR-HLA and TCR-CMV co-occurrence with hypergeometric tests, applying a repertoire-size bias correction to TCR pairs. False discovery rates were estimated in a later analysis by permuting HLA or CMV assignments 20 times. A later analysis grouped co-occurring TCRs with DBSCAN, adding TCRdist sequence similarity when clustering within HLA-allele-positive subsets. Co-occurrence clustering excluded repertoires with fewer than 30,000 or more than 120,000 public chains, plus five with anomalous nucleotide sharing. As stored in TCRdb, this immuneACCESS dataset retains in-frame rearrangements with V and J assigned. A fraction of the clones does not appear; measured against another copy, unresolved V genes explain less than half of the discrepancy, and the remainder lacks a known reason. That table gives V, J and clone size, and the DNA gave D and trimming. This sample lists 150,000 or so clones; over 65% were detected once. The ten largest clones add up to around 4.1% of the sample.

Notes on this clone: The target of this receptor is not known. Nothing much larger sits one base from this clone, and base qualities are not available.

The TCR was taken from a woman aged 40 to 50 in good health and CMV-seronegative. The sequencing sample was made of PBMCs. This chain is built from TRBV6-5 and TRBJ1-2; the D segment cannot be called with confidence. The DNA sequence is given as TGTGCCAGCAGAGACACGCGGGTTAGGGGCTACACCTTC. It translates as CASRDTRVRGYTF.